A single sample gave rise to the 8 T cell receptor beta chains below, sequenced in a study of blood T cells in healthy people across ages. Primed by a sample-barcoded 5' primer and a J-beta primer mix, a second PCR proceeded for about 6 to 12 cycles. TCRdb processed the 5' RACE reads anew with MiXCR; each CDR3 protein has one entry. The table includes approximately 820,000 distinct CDR3 sequences, approximately 48% detected once. Sequencing input: blood. The receptor source for this set is a man aged 55-75 years in good health.

This rearrangement joins TRBV29-1 to TRBJ2-1; D call uncertain. The CDR3 is made up of 12 amino acids. Trimming pared 1 base from V and 3 bases from J, leaving 4 bases between. From germline, CDR1 is SQVTM and CDR2 ANQGSEA. CDR3 sequence: CSVEVFYNEQFF. CDR3 nucleotides: TGCAGCGTTGAAGTTTTCTACAATGAGCAGTTCTTC.

This clonotype has only a few counts. The chain employs TRBV6-6 and TRBJ1-1; the match to TRBD1 covers 9 bases. V gave up 0 bases and J gave up 4 bases; unmatched junction bases: 0. Per the germline V gene, CDR1 is MNHNY and CDR2 is SVGAGI (reference sequence). The CDR3 runs to 14 residues. The chain's CDR3 is CASSYSTGGTEAFF. CDR3 in DNA: TGTGCCAGCAGTTACTCGACAGGGGGCACTGAAGCTTTCTTT.

The V gene is TRBV24-1, the J gene TRBJ2-2; no definite D call. Trimming took off 5 bases at V and 2 bases at J, with 5 bases between the two ends. The germline V gene has CDR1 KGHDR and CDR2 SFDVKD. CDR3 length equals 13 residues. The CDR3 here is CATSGRNTGELFF. Here the CDR3 DNA reads TGTGCCACCAGTGGCAGAAACACCGGGGAGCTGTTTTTT.

The table lists this clonotype with a few counts. This sequence joins TRBV12-3 or TRBV12-4 and TRBJ2-5; 9 bases agree with TRBD1. Trimming removed 5 bases from V and 1 base from J; junction bases left unmatched: 8. The CDR3 runs to 16 residues. The DNA of the CDR3 is TGTGCCAGCAGTATCTACAGGGGGCATAGCCAAGAGACCCAGTACTTC. Protein product: CASSIYRGHSQETQYF.

This clonotype was picked up a small number of times. This chain links TRBV20-1 with TRBJ2-1; D is possibly TRBD1 or TRBD2 (5 bases each). The V gene lost 3 bases and the J gene lost 1 base, with 13 bases spanning the gap. The germline CDR1 and CDR2 sequences are DFQATT and SNEGSKA (reference sequence). The CDR3 spans 15 residues. The CDR3 coding sequence is TGCAGTGCTAGGGTTGGCGAGGGGTCCTACAATGAGCAGTTCTTC. Its translation is CSARVGEGSYNEQFF.

This clonotype has at least ten counts. This sequence joins TRBV5-1 and TRBJ1-2; D remains ambiguous. Per the germline V gene, CDR1 is SGHRS and CDR2 is YFSETQ. Trimming removed 0 bases from V and 0 bases from J, with 6 bases in between. The CDR3 runs 14 residues. CDR3 DNA: TGCGCCAGCAGCTTGGGACACACTAACTATGGCTACACCTTC. It is translated as CASSLGHTNYGYTF.

This clonotype has just a few counts. The chain couples TRBV12-3 or TRBV12-4 to TRBJ2-7; weak D call: TRBD2 (6 bases). The V gene lost 8 bases and the J gene lost 0 bases, with 20 bases spanning the gap. This CDR3 comprises 16 residues. The CDR3: CASGRVGGLTSYEQYF. The CDR3, as DNA: TGTGCCAGCGGGCGGGTGGGGGGTCTTACCTCCTACGAGCAGTACTTC.

The chain is built from TRBV4-3 and TRBJ2-3, with D perhaps being TRBD1 or TRBD2 (5 bases each). CDR3 length equals 15 residues. CDR1 is LGHNA and CDR2 is YSLEER in the germline V gene. Trimming left V 2 bases short and J 0 bases short, with 9 bases between. CDR3 DNA: TGCGCCAGCAGCCAACGGGACCACAGCACAGATACGCAGTATTTT. Protein sequence: CASSQRDHSTDTQYF.